These 25 T cell receptor beta chains share one sample of origin, sequenced in a study of cytomegalovirus exposure and HLA in healthy donors. In the PCR, 60 Vbeta and 13 Jbeta primers were used. Assay: immunoSEQ multiplex PCR; the TCRdb copy retains only in-frame clones and omits some. The sample lists some 270,000 clones, roughly 91% occurring once. The sequencing input was PBMCs. The receptors shown here come from a girl aged 2-10 years in good health and CMV-seronegative.

About this clone: The sample has other DNA sequences that encode this CDR3 too. V usage is TRBV30 and J usage is TRBJ2-3; perhaps TRBD2 as D (5 bases). Between the trimmed V and J ends, which lost 3 bases and 2 bases, there was a span of 9 bases. This CDR3 comprises 13 residues. Germline CDR1 and CDR2: GTSNPN and SVGIG (reference sequence). Written as DNA, the CDR3 is TGTGCCTGGAGGTGGAGGAACACAGATACGCAGTATTTT. Its translation is CAWRWRNTDTQYF. The full variable domain, rest sourced from reference TRBV30 and TRBJ2-3, is SQTIHQWPATLVQPVGSPLSLECTVEGTSNPNLYWYRQAAGRGLQLLFYSVGIGQISSEVPQNLSASRPQDRQFILSSKKLLLSDSGFYLCAWRWRNTDTQYFGPGTRLTVL.

The sample holds one count of this clone. J is TRBJ1-1 and V is TRBV2; D may be TRBD1 (6 bases). This CDR3 comprises 15 residues. CDR1 SNHLY and CDR2 FYNNEI come from the germline V gene. Trimming shortened V by 3 bases and J by 2 bases, and 13 bases separated the two germline ends. CDR3 nucleotide sequence: TGTGCCAGCAGTGACGACAGGAGAGCAAACACTGAAGCTTTCTTT. This codes for CASSDDRRANTEAFF.

The J gene is TRBJ2-4, the V gene TRBV27, with 8 bases aligning to TRBD1. Germline values: CDR1 MNHEY, CDR2 SMNVEV (reference sequence). The J segment lost 8 bases and the V segment lost 6 bases, leaving 6 bases of the junction unmatched. CDR3 length: 13 amino acids. The CDR3 bases are TGTGCCAGCAGCAGGGACAGGAGTTACATTCAGTACTTC. Protein product: CASSRDRSYIQYF.

The chain links TRBV5-6 to TRBJ2-3; D perhaps matches TRBD2 (5 bases). V dropped 6 bases and J dropped 1 base, with 15 bases sitting between them. Germline CDR1 and CDR2: SGHDT and YYEEEE. This CDR3 has 15 residues. The CDR3 region is CASIRGRTRTDTQYF. As DNA, the CDR3 is TGTGCCAGCATCAGAGGGCGGACCCGCACAGATACGCAGTATTTT.

This chain joins TRBV7-9 and TRBJ1-4; 7 bases are a match to TRBD1. This CDR3 is 15 amino acids long. After removal of 1 base from V and 7 bases from J, the junction contained 6 bases not matched to a gene. The germline V gene has CDR1 SEHNR and CDR2 FQNEAQ (reference sequence). This chain's CDR3 is CASSLGQGESEKLFF. Written as DNA, the CDR3 is TGTGCCAGCAGCTTAGGACAGGGAGAAAGTGAAAAACTGTTTTTT.

The chain combines TRBV27 with TRBJ1-1, with unresolved D. CDR1 and CDR2 from the germline V gene are MNHEY and SMNVEV (reference sequence). CDR3 length: 11 amino acids. The V end was cut by 6 bases, the J end by 9 bases, with 11 bases between. This CDR3 reads CASRGFRKAFF. In nucleotides, the CDR3 is TGTGCCAGCAGGGGCTTCAGGAAAGCTTTCTTT.

This clone occurred once. At one end the junction does not follow the germline gene, possibly because of a read error. The chain recombines TRBV6-5 with TRBJ1-3; 9 positions match TRBD1. Per the germline V gene, CDR1 is MNHEY and CDR2 is SVGAGI. This CDR3 has 15 amino acids. The CDR3, as DNA: TGTGCCAGCAGTAACTCCGGGACAGGGAGAAACACCATATATTTT. Protein: CASSNSGTGRNTIYF.

The count of this clone is one. The V and J genes are TRBV18 and TRBJ1-2; D uncertain. Trimming shortened V by 3 bases and J by 5 bases, and 7 bases separated the two germline ends. Germline CDR1 is KGHSH and CDR2 is LQKENI. CDR3 size: 12 residues. The CDR3 nucleotides are TGTGCCAGCTCACCGAACGAGTATGGCTACACCTTC. This gives the protein CASSPNEYGYTF.

This chain connects TRBV6-5 to TRBJ1-1, with a weak D call TRBD1 (6 bases). The CDR3 covers 15 residues. The V end was cut by 0 bases, the J end by 10 bases, with 18 bases between. Looked up from germline, CDR1 is MNHEY and CDR2 is SVGAGI. The CDR3 region is CASSYSLTGPSPAFF. The CDR3 region has the DNA TGTGCCAGCAGTTACTCATTGACAGGTCCCAGCCCAGCTTTCTTT.

The chain links TRBV10-1 to TRBJ2-1; D ambiguous. This CDR3 region has 15 residues. The V gene's germline CDR1 is WNHNN and CDR2 SYGVQD (reference sequence). Trimming left V 3 bases short and J 7 bases short, with 16 bases between. The chain's CDR3 is CASSETGVTLNEQFF. CDR3 coding DNA: TGCGCCAGCAGTGAAACGGGTGTTACGTTGAATGAGCAGTTCTTC.

The sample holds one count of this clone. The V gene is TRBV6-5, the J gene TRBJ1-5; 9 nucleotides agree with TRBD1. The junction had 2 bases not matched to a gene; V was cut back by 8 bases and J by 3 bases. The CDR3 has 13 residues. Germline lookup yields CDR1 MNHEY and CDR2 SVGAGI. The CDR3 region is CASGQGSNQPQHF. In DNA, the CDR3 is TGTGCCAGCGGACAGGGGTCCAATCAGCCCCAGCATTTT.

The V gene is TRBV6-1, the J gene TRBJ1-1; D might be TRBD1 (5 bases). CDR1 is MNHNS, CDR2 SASEGT, per germline. V shed 1 base and J shed 0 bases, with 15 bases lying between them. The CDR3 is made up of 17 amino acids. CDR3 sequence reads: CASSEVLGRGVNTEAFF. Written as DNA, the CDR3 is TGTGCCAGCAGTGAAGTCCTAGGGAGGGGCGTGAACACTGAAGCTTTCTTT.

Details on this clone: The germline gene is not matched at one end of the junction; a read error may be the cause. J is TRBJ2-3 and V is TRBV7-7; TRBD2 might be the D (7 bases). The CDR3 totals 14 residues. Looked up from germline, CDR1 is SSHAT and CDR2 is FNYEAQ (reference sequence). The CDR3 DNA reads as TGTGCTAGCAGCTTACGGGGGGCGGAAGATACGCAGTATTTT. It translates to CASSLRGAEDTQYF.

This clone has only one observation. V and J are TRBV5-5 and TRBJ2-3, with TRBD1 as a possible D gene (5 bases). V lost 0 bases and J lost 3, with 8 bases in between. CDR1 is SGHKS and CDR2 is YYEKEE in the germline V gene (reference sequence). CDR3 length: 14 residues. Here the CDR3 reads CASSLGRATDTQYF. As DNA, the CDR3 is TGTGCCAGCAGCTTGGGCAGGGCGACAGATACGCAGTATTTT.

The chain has TRBV6-1 and TRBJ2-5; 7 positions agree with TRBD2. Losses at the gene ends were 3 bases for V and 5 bases for J; bases not matched to a gene: 0. In germline, CDR1 is MNHNS, CDR2 SASEGT. The CDR3 consists of 12 residues. In nucleotides, the CDR3 is TGTGCCAGCAGTGAGGGGGGGGAGACCCAGTACTTC. It is translated as CASSEGGETQYF.

Concerning this clone: One end of the junction fails to match germline, which may point to a read error. V usage is TRBV4-1 and J usage is TRBJ1-5; 8 positions agree with TRBD1. The CDR3 has 15 residues. In germline, CDR1 is MGHRA, CDR2 YSYEKL. CDR3 loop: CASTQTIQGDQPQHF. The CDR3 coding sequence is TGCGCCAGCACCCAAACAATACAGGGGGATCAGCCCCAGCATTTT.

This clone was observed once. The chain couples TRBV6-5 to TRBJ2-2; weak D call: TRBD2 (6 bases). The CDR3 is 14 residues long. Trimming shortened V by 6 bases and J by 4 bases, and 12 bases separated the two germline ends. CDR1 and CDR2 from the germline V gene are MNHEY and SVGAGI. The CDR3 DNA reads as TGTGCCAGCAGGACCGGGACTCCCACCGGGGAGCTGTTTTTT. Translation gives CASRTGTPTGELFF.

The genes are TRBV19 and TRBJ2-7; 14 bases agree with TRBD2. The ends lost 5 bases at V and 5 bases at J; junction bases unmatched: 17. Germline CDR1 LNHDA, CDR2 SQIVND (reference sequence). The CDR3 extends over 19 amino acids. The CDR3 nucleotides read TGTGCCAGTAGTTTACGATCCGGGACTAGCGGGAGTCTTCCCCACGAGCAGTACTTC. It specifies CASSLRSGTSGSLPHEQYF.

V is TRBV21-1 and J is TRBJ1-2; the D call in the table, TRBD1, was not verified against the DNA. TRBV21-1 is a pseudogene. The CDR3 is 18 amino acids. CDR3 DNA: TGTGCCAGCAGCAATGTCACTGTCGAGACAGTTTTTAACTATGGCTACACCTTC. Amino acids: CASSNVTVETVFNYGYTF.

The chain carries TRBV4-2 and TRBJ1-4; maybe TRBD1 (6 bases). V was pared by 0 bases and J by 3 bases, with 11 bases between. There are 16 residues in the CDR3. Germline CDR1 and CDR2: LGHNA and YNFKEQ. The CDR3 sequence is CASSQEGGAANEKLFF. Here the CDR3 DNA reads TGTGCCAGCAGCCAAGAGGGGGGGGCGGCTAATGAAAAACTGTTTTTT.

The chain couples TRBV7-8 to TRBJ1-1; D gene uncertain. The CDR3 is 15 residues long. The V gene lost 0 bases and the J gene lost 2 bases, with 10 bases spanning the gap. The germline CDR1 and CDR2 sequences are SGHVS and FQNEAQ. For the CDR3, the DNA is TGTGCCAGCAGCTTAGCGCTAACTACAAACACTGAAGCTTTCTTT. It codes for CASSLALTTNTEAFF.

The chain recombines TRBV4-2 with TRBJ1-3; D not resolved. The length of the CDR3 is 15 residues. Germline assignment: CDR1 LGHNA and CDR2 YNFKEQ. With 0 bases removed from V and 9 bases from J, the gap between germline ends came to 15 bases. This CDR3 reads CASSQDVSGEGTIYF. As DNA, the CDR3 is TGTGCCAGCAGCCAAGATGTATCCGGCGAGGGCACCATATATTTT.

The chain is built from TRBV2 and TRBJ1-3; no reliable D call. There are 16 residues in the CDR3. The germline V gene encodes CDR1 SNHLY and CDR2 FYNNEI. The V end was cut by 7 bases, the J end by 2 bases, with 18 bases between. CDR3 sequence: CASTSRPWQAGNTIYF. In DNA form, the CDR3 reads TGTGCCAGCACTAGCCGCCCCTGGCAGGCTGGAAACACCATATATTTT.

The genes are TRBV7-6 and TRBJ2-5; 10 bases line up with TRBD2. The CDR3 length is 14 residues. V trimming: 6 bases; J trimming: 5 bases; junction bases outside the gene matches: 6. Germline V gives CDR1 SGHVS, CDR2 FNYEAQ. In DNA, the CDR3 is TGTGCCAGCAGGGCGCTAGCGGGGGAGGAGACCCAGTACTTC. Protein: CASRALAGEETQYF.

CDR3 DNA sequence: TGCGCCAGCAGCTTGGTATCGACAGGGGGCGATGGCTACACCTTC. Translation gives CASSLVSTGGDGYTF. The J gene is TRBJ1-2, the V gene TRBV5-1; 10 bases fit TRBD1. Per germline, CDR1 SGHRS and CDR2 YFSETQ. The trim removed 0 bases at V and 6 bases at J, leaving 5 bases unmatched. The CDR3 runs 15 residues.